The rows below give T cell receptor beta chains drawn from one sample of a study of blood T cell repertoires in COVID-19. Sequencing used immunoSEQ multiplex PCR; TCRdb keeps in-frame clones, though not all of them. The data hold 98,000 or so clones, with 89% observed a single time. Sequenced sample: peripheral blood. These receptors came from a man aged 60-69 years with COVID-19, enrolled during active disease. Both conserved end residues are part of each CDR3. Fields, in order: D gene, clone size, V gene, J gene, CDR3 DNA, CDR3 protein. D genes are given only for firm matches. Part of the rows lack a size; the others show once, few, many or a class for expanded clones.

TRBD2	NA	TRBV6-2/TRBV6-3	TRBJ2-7	TGTGCCAGCAGTATACTAGCGGGGACTTACGAGCAGTACTTC	CASSILAGTYEQYF
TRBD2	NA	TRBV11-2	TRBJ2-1	TGTGCCAGCAGCCGACCGGTTAGCGGGGCGTCCTACAATGAGCAGTTCTTC	CASSRPVSGASYNEQFF
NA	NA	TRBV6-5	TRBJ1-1	TGTGCCAGCAGCGCCGTTGGGCAGGGAGGGACTGAAGCTTTCTTT	CASSAVGQGGTEAFF
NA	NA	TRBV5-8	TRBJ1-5	TGTGCCAGCAGCTTAGGACCGGAGGAGCCCCAGCATTTT	CASSLGPEEPQHF
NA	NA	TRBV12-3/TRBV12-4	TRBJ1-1	TGTGCCAGCAGTTTAGCAGCGAACACTGAAGCTTTCTTT	CASSLAANTEAFF
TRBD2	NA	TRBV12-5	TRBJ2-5	TGTGCTAGTGGTTTGGTACTAGCGGGAGGCAATCCCCAAGAGACCCAGTACTTC	CASGLVLAGGNPQETQYF
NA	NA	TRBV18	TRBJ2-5	TGTGCCAGCTCACCAGCGAGTATCCAAGAGACCCAGTACTTC	CASSPASIQETQYF
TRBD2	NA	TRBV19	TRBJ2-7	TGTGCCAGTAGTATGGGGCTAGCGGGATTCTACGAGCAGTACTTC	CASSMGLAGFYEQYF
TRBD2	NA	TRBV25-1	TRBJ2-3	TGTGCCAGCAGTGAATCACGACTAGCGGATGCAGATACGCAGTATTTT	CASSESRLADADTQYF
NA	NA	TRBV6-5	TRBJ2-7	TGTGCCAGCAAAGGACAGTTTCTGGGGGAGCAGTACTTC	CASKGQFLGEQYF
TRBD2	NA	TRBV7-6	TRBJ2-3	TGTGCCAGCAGCTACCGACTAGCGGGAGGCTTGGGAGATACGCAGTATTTT	CASSYRLAGGLGDTQYF
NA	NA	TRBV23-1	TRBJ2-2	TGCGCCAGCAGTCTCACAGGGCCCGGGGAGCTGTTTTTT	CASSLTGPGELFF
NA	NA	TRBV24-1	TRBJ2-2	TGTGCCACCAGTGACCCGAAAAGTCGGGGTCCCCGTCCCGGGGAGCTGTTTTTT	CATSDPKSRGPRPGELFF
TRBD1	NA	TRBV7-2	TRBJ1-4	TGTGCCAGCAGCTTAGGACCGGGACAGGGGGCGCCGGGTGAAAAACTGTTTTTT	CASSLGPGQGAPGEKLFF
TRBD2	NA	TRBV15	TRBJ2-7	TGTGCCACCAGCAGATCGAAGGCGGGAGTGGGCTACGAGCAGTACTTC	CATSRSKAGVGYEQYF
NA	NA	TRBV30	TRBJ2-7	TGTGCCTGGAGTCAAAGGGAGCCGGGCCACGAGCAGTACTTC	CAWSQREPGHEQYF
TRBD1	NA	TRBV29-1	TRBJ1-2	TGCAGCGTTTCGGACAGGGTGAACTATGGCTACACCTTC	CSVSDRVNYGYTF
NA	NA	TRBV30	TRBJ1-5	TGTGCCTTAGGGTGGGGCAAACAGCCCCAGCATTTT	CALGWGKQPQHF
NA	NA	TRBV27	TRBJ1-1	TGTGCCAGCACCCCAATACAGGGCCTCCCAGGGGCTGAAGCTTTCTTT	CASTPIQGLPGAEAFF
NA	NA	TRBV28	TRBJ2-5	TGTGCCAGCAGTTACGGGTCTTGGGAGACCCAGTACTTC	CASSYGSWETQYF
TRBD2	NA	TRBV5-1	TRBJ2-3	TGCGCCAGCAGCTTGGCAGCGGGAGTCACAGATACGCAGTATTTT	CASSLAAGVTDTQYF
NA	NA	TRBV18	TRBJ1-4	TGTGCCAGCTCCTCATTGGCTGCAACTAATGAAAAACTGTTTTTT	CASSSLAATNEKLFF
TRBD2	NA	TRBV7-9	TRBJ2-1	TGTGCCAGCAGCTTAGCGAGGCTAGCGGGATACAATGAGCAGTTCTTC	CASSLARLAGYNEQFF
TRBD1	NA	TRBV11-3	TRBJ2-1	TGTGCCAGCAGCTTGGGCAGGGGGTTAGAGGAGCAGTTCTTC	CASSLGRGLEEQFF
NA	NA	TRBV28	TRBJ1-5	TGTGCCAGCAGTTTAAGGCAGGGATGGGAAAATCAGCCCCAGCATTTT	CASSLRQGWENQPQHF
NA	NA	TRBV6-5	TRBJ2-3	TGTGCCAGCATAAGGGGTGCGGATCGGTATACGCAGTATTTT	CASIRGADRYTQYF
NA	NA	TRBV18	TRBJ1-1	TGTGCCAGCTCACTAAATCAGGCGAACACTGAAGCTTTCTTT	CASSLNQANTEAFF
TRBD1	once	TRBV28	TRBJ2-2	TGTGCCAGCAGTTTATGGGGACAGGGTGCCGGGGAGCTGTTTTTT	CASSLWGQGAGELFF
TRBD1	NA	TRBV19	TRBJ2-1	TGTGCCAGTAGTATCGGTAGGGACAGCGAGCAGTTCTTC	CASSIGRDSEQFF
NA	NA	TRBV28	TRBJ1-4	TGTGCCAGCGCCCGGGGTGAGAAACTGTTTTTT	CASARGEKLFF
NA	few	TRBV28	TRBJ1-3	TGTGCCAGCAGTTTCCACAGACGGATCTCTGGAAACACCATATATTTT	CASSFHRRISGNTIYF